A selection of T cell receptor beta chains follows, all from one sample in a study of blood T cell repertoires in COVID-19. Profiling relied on immunoSEQ multiplex PCR, and the TCRdb table lists in-frame clones only, not all of them. The table lists about 190,000 clones, roughly 80% of them singletons, with 13% in the top ten. Input material: peripheral blood. Receptors were obtained from a man aged 45-65 years who had recovered from COVID-19. Both conserved end residues are part of each CDR3. D genes are given only for firm matches. A clone size is listed for some rows: how often the clone was seen (once, few, many), or a class if it is expanded.

j_call v_call clone_size d_call cdr3_nt cdr3_aa
TRBJ2-1 TRBV5-1 - TRBD2 TGCGCCAGCAGCCCCCGGACTAGCGGGAGTCCTGGTGAGCAGTTCTTC CASSPRTSGSPGEQFF
TRBJ1-2 TRBV6-5 - - TGTGCCAGCAGTTACGGCCCAGCTAACTATGGCTACACCTTC CASSYGPANYGYTF
TRBJ1-2 TRBV6-6 - - TGTGCCAGCAGTTACGAGAACTATGGCTACACCTTC CASSYENYGYTF
TRBJ2-3 TRBV24-1 - TRBD1 TGTGCCACCAGTGATGAGACAGGGGGCACAGATACGCAGTATTTT CATSDETGGTDTQYF
TRBJ2-3 TRBV11-3 - TRBD2 TGTGCCAGCAGCACGGGACTAGCGGGGACCACAGATACGCAGTATTTT CASSTGLAGTTDTQYF
TRBJ2-2 TRBV19 - - TGTGCCAGTAGTTTGGGGGGGAACACCGGGGAGCTGTTTTTT CASSLGGNTGELFF
TRBJ2-3 TRBV10-2 - - TGCGCCAGCAGAGAACTACAATACACAGATACGCAGTATTTT CASRELQYTDTQYF
TRBJ2-5 TRBV15 - TRBD2 TGTGCCACGGGACTAGCGGGCCTCAAAGAGACCCAGTACTTC CATGLAGLKETQYF
TRBJ2-1 TRBV24-1 - - TGTGCCACCAGTGACCCCGAGAGAAATGAGCAGTTCTTC CATSDPERNEQFF
TRBJ2-7 TRBV5-5 - - TGTGCCAGCAGCTTGGGACAGTCTAAAACCTACGAGCAGTACTTC CASSLGQSKTYEQYF
TRBJ2-5 TRBV19 - TRBD2 TGTGCCAGTAGCCGCCTAGCGGGAGGGTTTCAAGAGACCCAGTACTTC CASSRLAGGFQETQYF
TRBJ1-1 TRBV28 - - TGTGCCAGCAGTTTAGGAGGGGGGGGCACTGAAGCTTTCTTT CASSLGGGGTEAFF
TRBJ1-1 TRBV24-1 - - TGTGCCACCAGTGATTTTAGCCGTAAAGCTTTCTTT CATSDFSRKAFF
TRBJ2-7 TRBV30 once TRBD1 TGTGCCTGGAGCAATGACAGGGGGCACGAGCAGTACTTC CAWSNDRGHEQYF
TRBJ1-2 TRBV27 - TRBD1 TGTGCCAGCAGTTTTTCACAGGGGGATGGCTACACCTTC CASSFSQGDGYTF
TRBJ1-1 TRBV5-1 once - TGCGCCAGCAGCACAACCGCAGGGAACTTGAACACTGAAGCTTTCTTT CASSTTAGNLNTEAFF
TRBJ1-5 TRBV30 - - TGTGCCTGGAGTGTAGGCGGTCAGCCCCAGCATTTT CAWSVGGQPQHF
TRBJ1-4 TRBV28 - TRBD1 TGTGCCAGCAGCGAGACAGGGGAAATTGAAAAACTGTTTTTT CASSETGEIEKLFF
TRBJ2-1 TRBV4-2 - TRBD2 TGTGCCAGCAGCCAAGATCTGGGGGGGAACAATGAGCAGTTCTTC CASSQDLGGNNEQFF
TRBJ2-3 TRBV9 - - TGTGCCAGCAGCGCCCCGGGACTAGATACGCAGTATTTT CASSAPGLDTQYF
TRBJ2-3 TRBV9 few TRBD2 TGTGCCAGCAGCGTACCCGAACTAGCGACCCCCGGAGTTCTCACAGATACGCAGTATTTT CASSVPELATPGVLTDTQYF
TRBJ2-1 TRBV7-8 few TRBD2 TGTGCCAGCAGCAGTAGCGGGAAGGGTCGGTTCTTC CASSSSGKGRFF
TRBJ2-7 TRBV13 - - TGTGCCAGCAGCTTAGGGCAGAGGGGGGGATACGAGCAGTACTTC CASSLGQRGGYEQYF
TRBJ1-2 TRBV5-8 - TRBD1 TGTGCCAGCAGCTTTCGCAACAGGGGTCATGGCTACACCTTC CASSFRNRGHGYTF
TRBJ2-7 TRBV7-9 - - TGTGCCAGCAGCGCCGACTTTACCTACGAGCAGTACTTC CASSADFTYEQYF
TRBJ2-5 TRBV28 - TRBD1 TGTGCCAGCAGTTTACCACGGCGAACAGGGGGCCGCGAGACCCAGTACTTC CASSLPRRTGGRETQYF
TRBJ2-1 TRBV4-2 - TRBD2 TGTGCCAGCAGCCAGGGGGGGGACAATGAGCAGTTCTTC CASSQGGDNEQFF
TRBJ2-1 TRBV14 - TRBD2 TGTGCCAGCAACCAATTCTCTAGCGGGTACAATGAGCAGTTCTTC CASNQFSSGYNEQFF
TRBJ2-1 TRBV10-2 - - TGCGCCAGCACCTTAACACGCGGCTCCTACAATGAGCAGTTCTTC CASTLTRGSYNEQFF
TRBJ1-5 TRBV10-3 - TRBD1 TGTGCCATCAGGGACAGGGATCATCAGCCCCAGCATTTT CAIRDRDHQPQHF
TRBJ2-1 TRBV12-3/TRBV12-4 - TRBD2 TGTGCCAGCCGAGACGGCGGGAGGGTTGAGCAGTTCTTC CASRDGGRVEQFF
TRBJ2-7 TRBV25-1 - - TGTGCCAGCAGTGTGTTCCTCGGGCAGTACTTC CASSVFLGQYF
TRBJ1-2 TRBV20-1 - TRBD1 TGCAGCCCTAGTTCTTTATGGACAGGGGCTAATAAAAATGGCTACACCTTC CSPSSLWTGANKNGYTF
TRBJ1-2 TRBV7-2 - - TGTGCCAGCAGCTTAGGGCACAGGGTTAGGAACTATGGCTACACCTTC CASSLGHRVRNYGYTF
TRBJ1-3 TRBV2 - - TGTGCCAGCAGTGGGACAGCGAACTCTGGAAACACCATATATTTT CASSGTANSGNTIYF
TRBJ1-6 TRBV2 - TRBD1 TGTGCCACCGAACAGGGGGCGGATTCACCCCTCCACTTT CATEQGADSPLHF
TRBJ2-5 TRBV7-2 - - TGTGCCAGCAGCGCAGGGTCGGGTAGCAGCCAAGAGACCCAGTACTTC CASSAGSGSSQETQYF
TRBJ2-2 TRBV27 - - TGTGCCAGCAGTTCTTTCCCAGGGCTGAGGGAGCTGTTTTTT CASSSFPGLRELFF
TRBJ2-1 TRBV7-6 - TRBD2 TGTGCCACCCGCGGGGGGCCTGGGTACAATGAGCAGTTCTTC CATRGGPGYNEQFF
TRBJ2-3 TRBV7-8 - TRBD2 TGTGCCAGCAGCTTAGATCGACTAGCGGGATATGGTACGCAGTATTTT CASSLDRLAGYGTQYF
TRBJ2-1 TRBV6-5 - - TGTGCCAGCAGTTACAGTGGGTCTAGTCGGGGTGAGCAGTTCTTC CASSYSGSSRGEQFF
TRBJ2-7 TRBV7-8 - TRBD2 TGTGCCAGCAGCCCGGTCCTTTGGGCTAGCGGTACCTACGAGCAGTACTTC CASSPVLWASGTYEQYF
TRBJ2-2 TRBV12-5 - - TGTGCTAGTGACCTAATCCAGGGCGGGGAGCTGTTTTTT CASDLIQGGELFF
TRBJ2-7 TRBV4-2 - - TGTGCCAGCAGCCTCCAAATGGCGGGTACCTACGAGCAGTACTTC CASSLQMAGTYEQYF
TRBJ2-5 TRBV19 - - TGTGCCAGTAGTGTATCGTCACGGCAAGAGACCCAGTACTTC CASSVSSRQETQYF
TRBJ2-1 TRBV30 - TRBD2 TGTGCCTGGGGGGAAAAGTACGCCGGGACTAGCAGTTGGAATGAGCAGTTCTTC CAWGEKYAGTSSWNEQFF
TRBJ2-7 TRBV3-1/TRBV3-2 - TRBD1 TGTGCCAGCAGCCAAGAAGGGACAGCTTACACCTACGAGCAGTACTTC CASSQEGTAYTYEQYF
TRBJ1-1 TRBV30 - TRBD1 TGTGCCTGGAGAACCTGGACAGGGGACACTGAAGCTTTCTTT CAWRTWTGDTEAFF
TRBJ2-1 TRBV21-1 - - TGTGCCAGCAGCAAATTTTCTAGGACTAGCGGGAGAGGAAATGAGCAGTTCTTC CASSKFSRTSGRGNEQFF
TRBJ2-5 TRBV5-1 - - TGCGCCAGCAGGTCACAGGGAGGGAACCAAGAGACCCAGTACTTC CASRSQGGNQETQYF
TRBJ1-2 TRBV11-2 - - TGTGCCAGCAGACGTCCGGGGGGCGGCGGTAGCTATGGCTACACCTTC CASRRPGGGGSYGYTF
TRBJ1-1 TRBV18 - TRBD1 TGTGCCAGCTCACCAATCGGACAGGAGTACATGAACACTGAAGCTTTCTTT CASSPIGQEYMNTEAFF
TRBJ1-5 TRBV19 few TRBD1 TGTGCCAGTAGTATAGTCAGGGGGATCAATCAGCCCCAGCATTTT CASSIVRGINQPQHF
TRBJ2-3 TRBV13 few - TGTGCCAGCAGCTTAGGACAGGGTTCAGATACGCAGTATTTT CASSLGQGSDTQYF
TRBJ1-1 TRBV30 - - TGTGCCTGGAGTCACAGGGCCCACACTGAAGCTTTCTTT CAWSHRAHTEAFF
TRBJ1-6 TRBV27 - - TGTGCCAGCAGTTTCACCAGCTCCTATAATTCACCCCTCCACTTT CASSFTSSYNSPLHF
TRBJ2-7 TRBV6-5 - TRBD2 TGTGCCAGCAGTTACGGACTAGCGGGGTACTACGAGCAGTACTTC CASSYGLAGYYEQYF
TRBJ1-1 TRBV7-3 - - TGTGCCAGCAGACTTACAGTGAACACTGAAGCTTTCTTT CASRLTVNTEAFF
TRBJ2-3 TRBV7-8 - - TGTGCCAGCAGCCGTATTCGGGGTGGTACAGATACGCAGTATTTT CASSRIRGGTDTQYF
TRBJ1-2 TRBV19 few - TGTGCCAGTAGTTTCCGGGAAGGGGGCTACACCTTC CASSFREGGYTF